The 18 T cell receptor beta chains reported below all come from one sample, sequenced in a study of blood T cell repertoires in COVID-19. Using immunoSEQ multiplex PCR, the repertoire was profiled, and TCRdb retains in-frame clones only, with some absent. This repertoire shows around 460,000 clones, around nine tenths found once; its top ten account for less than 0.95%. The sequenced sample was peripheral blood. The receptors were gathered from a man aged 18-30 years with COVID-19, enrolled during active disease.

The chain recombines TRBV11-1 with TRBJ2-3, with TRBD1 matching 8 bases. The junction had 6 bases not matched to a gene; V was cut back by 5 bases and J by 5 bases. The CDR3 totals 14 residues. From germline, CDR1 is SGHAT and CDR2 FQDESV (reference sequence). The CDR3 DNA reads TGTGCCAGCAGCCGGACAGGGCTGGGAGATACGCAGTATTTT. This sequence encodes CASSRTGLGDTQYF.

CDR3: CASSPDRGEKLFF. CDR3 in DNA: TGTGCCAGTAGTCCGGATAGGGGGGAAAAACTGTTTTTT. V usage is TRBV19 and J usage is TRBJ1-4, with D possibly matching TRBD1 (6 bases). The germline V gene has CDR1 LNHDA and CDR2 SQIVND (reference sequence). V was clipped by 5 bases and J by 8 bases, with 12 bases between them. The CDR3 extends over 13 amino acids. Filled out from reference TRBV19 and TRBJ1-4, the complete variable domain reads DGGITQSPKYLFRKEGQNVTLSCEQNLNHDAMYWYRQDPGQGLRLIYYSQIVNDFQKGDIAEGYSVSREKKESFPLTVTSAQKNPTAFYLCASSPDRGEKLFFGSGTQLSVL.

The chain has TRBV6-1 and TRBJ1-5; D perhaps matches TRBD1 (5 bases). V was shortened by 1 base and J by 4 bases, with 8 bases between the two germline ends. CDR1 is MNHNS, CDR2 SASEGT, per germline. The CDR3 spans 14 residues. This chain's CDR3 is CASSEGQTNQPQHF. The CDR3 DNA follows: TGTGCCAGCAGTGAAGGACAGACGAATCAGCCCCAGCATTTT.

V and J are TRBV27 and TRBJ1-5; TRBD1 agrees at 9 bases. The V gene end was trimmed by 10 bases and the J gene end by 5 bases; junction bases not matched to a gene: 12. Germline CDR1 MNHEY, CDR2 SMNVEV (reference sequence). The CDR3 runs to 15 residues. The CDR3: CATKSRDREDQPQHF. Here the CDR3 DNA reads TGTGCCACCAAGTCCCGGGACAGGGAGGATCAGCCCCAGCATTTT.

The chain carries TRBV6-1 and TRBJ1-1; 9 bases line up with TRBD1. V lost 2 bases and J lost 4; bases outside the gene matches: 11. The CDR3 totals 17 residues. The germline V gene has CDR1 MNHNS and CDR2 SASEGT. CDR3 sequence reads: CASSETPTGGLSTEAFF. Written as DNA, the CDR3 is TGTGCCAGCAGTGAAACCCCAACAGGGGGCTTGAGCACTGAAGCTTTCTTT.

The rearrangement joins TRBV24-1 to TRBJ2-6; D gene unclear. Looked up from germline, CDR1 is KGHDR and CDR2 is SFDVKD. Trimming cost V 4 bases and J 0 bases, with 6 bases left between them. The CDR3 has 15 residues. The CDR3 loop reads CATSDTVSGANVLTF. CDR3 DNA: TGTGCCACCAGTGACACAGTCTCTGGGGCCAACGTCCTGACTTTC.

This clone was observed a few times. This chain links TRBV2 with TRBJ1-1, with 8 bases identical to TRBD1. The V gene's germline CDR1 is SNHLY and CDR2 FYNNEI. The ends lost 1 base at V and 5 bases at J; junction bases unmatched: 12. The CDR3 totals 17 residues. DNA for the CDR3: TGTGCCAGCAGTGAAGGACCGGCCGGGACAGGAATAACTGAAGCTTTCTTT. Translation gives CASSEGPAGTGITEAFF.

The chain has TRBV7-9 and TRBJ2-1, with 8 positions matching TRBD2. This CDR3 spans 17 amino acids. V was pared by 5 bases and J by 5 bases, with 14 bases of the junction left unmatched. The germline gives CDR1 SEHNR, CDR2 FQNEAQ (reference sequence). The DNA for the CDR3 is TGTGCCAGCAGCCAATTTATTGGCCTAGCGGGCAACAATGAGCAGTTCTTC. Translating gives CASSQFIGLAGNNEQFF.

The V call is TRBV28, the J call TRBJ1-4, with 7 bases matching TRBD1. Germline values: CDR1 MDHEN, CDR2 SYDVKM. This CDR3 spans 17 amino acids. V dropped 6 bases and J dropped 0; count of bases not matched to a gene: 10. This CDR3 reads CASSATGLGTTNEKLFF. In DNA, the CDR3 is TGTGCCAGCAGCGCGACAGGGCTCGGAACAACTAATGAAAAACTGTTTTTT.

V is TRBV11-3 and J is TRBJ2-1; the match to TRBD2 covers 13 bases. CDR1 is SGHNT, CDR2 YENEEA, per germline. The length of the CDR3 is 18 residues. J lost 4 bases, V lost 4 bases, and 10 bases had no gene match. As DNA, the CDR3 is TGTGCCAGCAGCTCCAAACTTGGGACTAGCGGGACTTACAATGAGCAGTTCTTC. Protein sequence: CASSSKLGTSGTYNEQFF.

The chain has TRBV28 and TRBJ2-1, with TRBD1 as a possible D gene (6 bases). The CDR3 spans 15 residues. V was trimmed by 6 bases and J by 7 bases, leaving 19 bases between them. Germline CDR1 reads MDHEN; CDR2 reads SYDVKM. The CDR3 sequence: CASSRGLSPSNEQFF. In DNA form, the CDR3 reads TGTGCCAGCAGCAGGGGCCTCAGCCCTTCTAATGAGCAGTTCTTC.

The chain couples TRBV2 to TRBJ2-2; a weak D match, TRBD1 (5 bases). Trimming pared 4 bases from V and 5 bases from J, leaving 14 bases between. This CDR3 region has 15 residues. The germline gives CDR1 SNHLY, CDR2 FYNNEI. In DNA form, the CDR3 reads TGTGCCAGCAGTGGTAAAGGGGTAACGACCGGGGAGCTGTTTTTT. It encodes CASSGKGVTTGELFF.

The table lists this clone with a count of one. The rearrangement joins TRBV19 to TRBJ2-2, with 9 bases aligning to TRBD1. The CDR3 runs to 16 residues. V shed 5 bases, J shed 1 base, and the junction held 5 bases outside the gene matches. Germline V gives CDR1 LNHDA, CDR2 SQIVND (reference sequence). The CDR3 protein is CASSFLGQGNTGELFF. The CDR3 DNA is TGTGCCAGTAGTTTTTTGGGACAGGGGAACACCGGGGAGCTGTTTTTT.

V usage is TRBV2 and J usage is TRBJ1-1; 7 positions agree with TRBD1. With 0 bases clipped from V and 7 bases from J, the junction kept 2 bases outside the gene matches. The CDR3 is 13 amino acids. The germline V gene has CDR1 SNHLY and CDR2 FYNNEI. The CDR3 region has the DNA TGTGCCAGCAGTGAAGCGCCAGGGGGTGAAGCTTTCTTT. It yields the protein CASSEAPGGEAFF.

The rearrangement links TRBV2 to TRBJ1-2; TRBD1 aligns across 9 bases. V lost 5 bases to trimming and J lost 4 bases; unmatched junction nucleotides: 8. There are 15 residues in the CDR3. CDR1 is SNHLY and CDR2 is FYNNEI in the germline V gene. Here the CDR3 reads CASSLGTGQIYGYTF. The CDR3 bases are TGTGCCAGCAGTCTAGGGACAGGGCAAATCTATGGCTACACCTTC.

The gene calls are TRBV9 and TRBJ2-7; TRBD1 aligns across 9 bases. With 0 bases clipped from V and 7 bases from J, the junction kept 11 bases outside the gene matches. CDR1 SGDLS and CDR2 YYNGEE come from the germline V gene. The CDR3 is 16 amino acids. This CDR3 is CASSVEVGTGLGEQYF. The CDR3 region has the DNA TGTGCCAGCAGCGTAGAAGTGGGGACAGGGTTGGGGGAGCAGTACTTC.

This rearrangement joins TRBV2 to TRBJ2-3; maybe TRBD2 (6 bases). Germline-derived CDR1 and CDR2 are SNHLY and FYNNEI. The CDR3 loop spans 14 amino acids. V shed 3 bases and J shed 2 bases, with 9 bases lying between them. This chain's CDR3 is CASSDRGFTDTQYF. As DNA, the CDR3 is TGTGCCAGCAGTGACCGGGGGTTCACAGATACGCAGTATTTT.

The chain couples TRBV7-3 to TRBJ2-1; 7 bases match TRBD1. The CDR3 extends over 16 amino acids. The ends lost 1 base at V and 8 bases at J; junction bases unmatched: 11. Germline-derived CDR1 and CDR2 are SGHTA and FQGTGA. The CDR3 reads CASSLNPTRGRHEQFF. CDR3 sequence (DNA): TGTGCCAGCAGCTTAAATCCCACGAGGGGGCGACATGAGCAGTTCTTC.